Shown below are 30 T cell receptor beta chains from a single sample sequenced in a study of identical twins. TCRdb redid the calling of the 5' RACE reads with MiXCR, one entry per CDR3 protein. Among nearly 900,000 distinct CDR3 sequences listed, 10% to 15% were seen once. The sample also formed part of further work on yellow fever vaccine responses in identical twins.

Source material: PBMCs. These receptors were collected from a young woman in good health.

V is TRBV19 and J is TRBJ2-3; D assignment may be TRBD1 or TRBD2 (5 bases each). Germline CDR1 reads LNHDA; CDR2 reads SQIVND (reference sequence). Trimming stripped 8 bases from V and 10 bases from J, with 28 bases between. The CDR3 spans 16 residues. CDR3 in DNA: TGTGCCAGTGGCCGTTCTCCCACCGGGACGGCGTATGCGCAGTATTTT. Its translation is CASGRSPTGTAYAQYF.

The V gene is TRBV20-1, the J gene TRBJ1-5; D gene uncertain. The CDR3 spans 15 residues. Trimming stripped 2 bases from V and 4 bases from J, with 15 bases between. Germline CDR1 and CDR2: DFQATT and SNEGSKA (reference sequence). CDR3 loop: CSARRQGPLNQPQHF. The CDR3 bases are TGCAGTGCTAGAAGACAAGGACCACTTAATCAGCCCCAGCATTTT.

The CDR3 nucleotides are TGTGCCAGCAGCTTGCTGGCGGGAGTTGGTGTAACAGATACGCAGTATTTT. This translates into CASSLLAGVGVTDTQYF. The V gene is TRBV7-6, the J gene TRBJ2-3; 7 nucleotides agree with TRBD2. V was clipped by 3 bases and J by 3 bases; unmatched bases: 12. Germline values: CDR1 SGHVS, CDR2 FNYEAQ. The CDR3 is 17 residues long.

Ten or more counts support this clonotype. The J gene is TRBJ2-5, the V gene TRBV12-3 or TRBV12-4, with 9 bases that match TRBD2. Trimming at V came to 5 bases and at J to 2 bases, leaving 3 bases not matched to a gene. The CDR3 is 14 amino acids. This chain's CDR3 is CASSDLAGQETQYF. CDR3 DNA sequence: TGTGCCAGCAGTGATCTAGCGGGGCAAGAGACCCAGTACTTC.

The rearrangement joins TRBV18 to TRBJ2-5; possibly TRBD1 or TRBD2 for D (6 bases each). The CDR3 contains 15 residues. CDR1 is KGHSH, CDR2 LQKENI, per germline. The V end was cut by 2 bases, the J end by 7 bases, with 17 bases between. The CDR3 loop reads CASSPLRGPRVTQYF. The CDR3 DNA is TGTGCCAGCTCACCATTACGGGGGCCTCGTGTGACCCAGTACTTC.

This clonotype has only a few counts. This chain uses TRBV5-1 with TRBJ1-6, with TRBD1 matching 11 bases. V lost 4 bases to trimming and J lost 7 bases; unmatched junction nucleotides: 10. The CDR3 is 17 amino acids. CDR1 and CDR2 from the germline V gene are SGHRS and YFSETQ. The DNA of the CDR3 is TGCGCCAGCAGCCCTTGGGGACAGGGGGGAAAGAATTCACCCCTCCACTTT. This codes for CASSPWGQGGKNSPLHF.

The table lists this clonotype with a few counts. The chain has TRBV21-1 and TRBJ2-7; TRBD1 is the table's D call, not checked against the DNA. TRBV21-1 is a pseudogene segment. The CDR3 consists of 15 residues. CDR3 in DNA: TGTGCCAGCAGCAAAGACCCCGGACAGGGTATAGAGCAGTACGTC. Translating gives CASSKDPGQGIEQYV.

This clonotype was counted a few times. The V call is TRBV15, the J call TRBJ2-7, with 7 bases that match TRBD2. The CDR3 is made up of 19 amino acids. After removal of 4 bases from V and 2 bases from J, the junction contained 20 bases not matched to a gene. The V gene's germline CDR1 is LNHNV and CDR2 YYDKDF (reference sequence). The CDR3 DNA is TGTGCCACCAGCATCATCCCCTCGCATGTGGCCGGGGGGACCTACGAGCAGTACTTC. Amino acid sequence: CATSIIPSHVAGGTYEQYF.

This clonotype was seen a handful of times. The V and J genes are TRBV12-3 or TRBV12-4 and TRBJ1-3, with 7 bases fitting TRBD1. Trimming removed 6 bases from V and 4 bases from J; junction bases left unmatched: 9. CDR3 size: 15 residues. The CDR3 is CASRTGVLYGNTIYF. The CDR3 region has the DNA TGTGCCAGCAGAACAGGGGTATTATACGGAAACACCATATATTTT.

The rearrangement uses TRBV7-2 and TRBJ1-6; D is undetermined. V was cut by 5 bases and J by 0 bases, with 8 bases left in between. Germline-derived CDR1 and CDR2 are SGHTA and FQGNSA. The CDR3 spans 15 residues. The CDR3 coding sequence is TGTGCCAGCAGCGTCACCGGCTCCTATAATTCACCCCTCCACTTT. This translates into CASSVTGSYNSPLHF. Using reference TRBV7-2 and TRBJ1-6 for the parts outside the CDR3, the full variable domain is GAGVSQSPSNKVTEKGKDVELRCDPISGHTALYWYRQSLGQGLEFLIYFQGNSAPDKSGLPSDRFSAERTGGSVSTLTIQRTQQEDSAVYLCASSVTGSYNSPLHFGNGTRLTVT.

This clonotype has at least ten counts. This rearrangement joins TRBV7-9 to TRBJ2-1, with D perhaps matching TRBD2 (6 bases). There are 14 residues in the CDR3. CDR1 and CDR2 from the germline V gene are SEHNR and FQNEAQ (reference sequence). V was pared by 2 bases and J by 7 bases, with 12 bases between. CDR3 in amino acids: CASSLPGLLNEQFF. CDR3 nucleotide sequence: TGTGCCAGCAGCTTACCGGGACTCCTGAATGAGCAGTTCTTC.

This clonotype came up a few times. The chain employs TRBV29-1 and TRBJ2-1; 7 nucleotides line up with TRBD1. Germline CDR1 reads SQVTM; CDR2 reads ANQGSEA. V lost 7 bases and J lost 6; bases outside the gene matches: 9. The CDR3 consists of 13 residues. CDR3 bases: TGCAGCGCCGCAGACAGGGCGGGCAATGAGCAGTTCTTC. Amino acids: CSAADRAGNEQFF.

This clonotype occurred many times. The chain carries TRBV12-3 or TRBV12-4 and TRBJ1-6; TRBD1 matches at 10 bases. J gave up 9 bases and V 1 base, and 3 bases lay outside the gene matches. CDR3 length equals 15 residues. In nucleotides, the CDR3 is TGTGCCAGCAGTTTAGGGGACAGGGGAAGTTCACCCCTCCACTTT. As protein: CASSLGDRGSSPLHF.

The chain recombines TRBV4-1 with TRBJ1-6; D is undetermined. The CDR3 loop spans 15 amino acids. The V gene lost 4 bases and the J gene lost 2 bases, with 9 bases spanning the gap. CDR1 and CDR2 from the germline V gene are MGHRA and YSYEKL. CDR3 region: CASSPERTYNSPLHF. CDR3 coding DNA: TGCGCCAGCAGCCCCGAGAGGACCTATAATTCACCCCTCCACTTT.

V gene TRBV2 combines with J gene TRBJ2-1; D is perhaps TRBD1 (6 bases). The CDR3 covers 14 residues. Germline CDR1 reads SNHLY; CDR2 reads FYNNEI. V lost 2 bases and J 4 bases, leaving 9 bases between the germline ends. CDR3 nucleotides: TGTGCCAGCAGTGAACAGGGGAAATACAATGAGCAGTTCTTC. Translating gives CASSEQGKYNEQFF. The variable domain in full, completed from reference TRBV2 and TRBJ2-1, reads EPEVTQTPSHQVTQMGQEVILRCVPISNHLYFYWYRQILGQKVEFLVSFYNNEISEKSEIFDDQFSVERPDGSNFTLKIRSTKLEDSAMYFCASSEQGKYNEQFFGPGTRLTVL.

This chain links TRBV10-3 with TRBJ2-3; tentatively, D is TRBD1 (5 bases). V was clipped by 8 bases and J by 0 bases, with 6 bases between them. From germline, CDR1 is ENHRY and CDR2 SYGVKD. The CDR3 is 12 residues long. CDR3 bases: TGTGCCATCGGGGCTAGCACAGATACGCAGTATTTT. Translated, it gives CAIGASTDTQYF.

Worth noting for this clonotype: At one end the junction does not follow the germline gene, possibly because of a read error. The gene calls are TRBV12-3 or TRBV12-4 and TRBJ1-2; D call uncertain. This CDR3 contains 11 residues. The CDR3 nucleotides read TGTGCCAGCAGTTCAAACTATGGCTACCCCTTC. Translated, it gives CASSSNYGYPF.

This chain links TRBV6-5 with TRBJ2-2; D ambiguous. This CDR3 has 16 residues. CDR1 is MNHEY and CDR2 is SVGAGI in the germline V gene. V gave up 4 bases and J gave up 2 bases, with 14 bases separating them. The CDR3 region is CASSSTPIINTGELFF. The DNA for the CDR3 is TGTGCCAGCAGTTCCACTCCCATCATTAACACCGGGGAGCTGTTTTTT.

This chain links TRBV6-4 with TRBJ1-4; TRBD1 is a possible D gene (5 bases). Germline CDR1 and CDR2: MRHNA and SNTAGT. The CDR3 runs to 15 residues. The V gene lost 6 bases and the J gene lost 0 bases, with 11 bases spanning the gap. In DNA form, the CDR3 reads TGTGCCAGCAGAGCACGGGGGGCAACTAATGAAAAACTGTTTTTT. It is translated as CASRARGATNEKLFF.

The rearrangement joins TRBV7-8 to TRBJ2-3, with D hard to call. CDR3 length: 14 amino acids. Trimming removed 5 bases from V and 4 bases from J, with 13 bases in between. CDR1 is SGHVS and CDR2 is FQNEAQ in the germline V gene. The CDR3: CASSRYRDADTQYF. The DNA for the CDR3 is TGTGCCAGCAGCAGATACAGAGATGCAGATACGCAGTATTTT.

This clonotype showed up many times. The chain uses TRBV12-3 or TRBV12-4 and TRBJ2-5; D gene unclear. The CDR3 totals 13 residues. Deletions cut 3 bases from V and 0 bases from J, with 5 bases between. CDR3 DNA: TGTGCCAGCAGTTTTCTAGACCAAGAGACCCAGTACTTC. This sequence encodes CASSFLDQETQYF.

In this sample, this clonotype turned up many times. This sequence joins TRBV12-3 or TRBV12-4 and TRBJ1-5; no definite D call. The CDR3 spans 15 residues. Trimming pared 6 bases from V and 2 bases from J, leaving 14 bases between. CDR3 sequence (DNA): TGTGCCAGCAGCCCGCAAGGGTTCGGCAATCAGCCCCAGCATTTT. Protein: CASSPQGFGNQPQHF.

The chain links TRBV4-2 to TRBJ1-6; D unclear. The CDR3 has 15 amino acids. Trimming left V 3 bases short and J 6 bases short, with 12 bases between. The germline V gene encodes CDR1 LGHNA and CDR2 YNFKEQ. The CDR3 reads CASSHSQDLNSPLHF. The CDR3 nucleotides read TGTGCCAGCAGCCACTCACAAGATCTTAATTCACCCCTCCACTTT.

The chain links TRBV15 to TRBJ2-5, with 11 bases fitting TRBD1. Germline loops: CDR1 LNHNV, CDR2 YYDKDF (reference sequence). This CDR3 comprises 16 residues. The junction had 8 bases not matched to a gene; V was cut back by 4 bases and J by 4 bases. In DNA, the CDR3 is TGTGCCACCAGCATTGCAGGGGACAGGGGGGGAGAGACCCAGTACTTC. This translates into CATSIAGDRGGETQYF.

This clonotype was found many times. This chain connects TRBV4-1 to TRBJ2-5; 8 bases are a match to TRBD1. Trimming took 0 bases from V and 4 from J; bases not matched to a gene: 7. The CDR3 is made up of 16 amino acids. CDR1 and CDR2 (germline): MGHRA, YSYEKL. The CDR3 DNA sequence: TGCGCCAGCAGCCAAGATTTCCCGGACAGGGCAGAGACCCAGTACTTC. Residues: CASSQDFPDRAETQYF.

J is TRBJ2-1 and V is TRBV5-1; TRBD1 agrees at 8 bases. V dropped 4 bases and J dropped 1; count of bases not matched to a gene: 7. The CDR3 loop spans 16 amino acids. Germline V lookup: CDR1 SGHRS, CDR2 YFSETQ. For the CDR3, the DNA is TGCGCCAGCAGCAAGACAGGGGACAGATCCTACAATGAGCAGTTCTTC. Its protein product is CASSKTGDRSYNEQFF.

This clonotype showed up just a few times. The CDR3 sequence is CASSQETSGADTQYF. The CDR3 region has the DNA TGTGCCAGCAGCCAGGAGACAAGCGGCGCAGATACGCAGTATTTT. This chain joins TRBV3-1 and TRBJ2-3; a weak D match, TRBD2 (5 bases). The germline V and J ends were trimmed by 3 bases and 4 bases, with 14 bases remaining between them. Germline loops: CDR1 LGHDT, CDR2 YNNKEL (reference sequence). The length of the CDR3 is 15 residues.

This chain joins TRBV29-1 and TRBJ2-1, with TRBD1 identical over 7 bases. Germline V gives CDR1 SQVTM, CDR2 ANQGSEA. The ends lost 7 bases at V and 0 bases at J; junction bases unmatched: 9. The CDR3 loop spans 15 amino acids. This CDR3 reads CSAEGQSSSYNEQFF. The DNA for the CDR3 is TGCAGCGCCGAGGGACAGTCGAGCTCCTACAATGAGCAGTTCTTC.

This clonotype was counted only a few times. CDR3 sequence: CATSRDHDGSLYEQYF. For the CDR3, the DNA is TGTGCCACCAGCAGAGATCATGACGGGAGTCTTTACGAGCAGTACTTC. The chain links TRBV15 to TRBJ2-7; possibly TRBD2 for D (6 bases). Looked up from germline, CDR1 is LNHNV and CDR2 is YYDKDF (reference sequence). The CDR3 extends over 16 amino acids. The V gene lost 0 bases and the J gene lost 4 bases, with 16 bases spanning the gap.

This clonotype has a handful of counts. The chain employs TRBV6-5 and TRBJ2-7, with no clear D. V shed 2 bases and J shed 5 bases, with 13 bases lying between them. The CDR3 sequence is 14 residues long. Germline CDR1 is MNHEY and CDR2 is SVGAGI. DNA for the CDR3: TGTGCCAGCAGTTACGCCGAGTCCAGCCACGAGCAGTACGTC. Translated, it gives CASSYAESSHEQYV.